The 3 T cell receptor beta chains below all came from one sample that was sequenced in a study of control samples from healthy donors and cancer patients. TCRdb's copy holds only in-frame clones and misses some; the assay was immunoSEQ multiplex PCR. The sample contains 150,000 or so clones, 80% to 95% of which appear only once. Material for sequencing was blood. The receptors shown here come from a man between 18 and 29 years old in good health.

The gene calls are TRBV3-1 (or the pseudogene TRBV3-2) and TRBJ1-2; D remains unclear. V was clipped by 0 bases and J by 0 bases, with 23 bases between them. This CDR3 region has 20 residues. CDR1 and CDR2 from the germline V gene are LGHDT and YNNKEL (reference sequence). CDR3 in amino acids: CASSQDLEYQNEYANYGYTF. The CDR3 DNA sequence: TGTGCCAGCAGCCAAGATCTCGAATATCAGAACGAATACGCTAACTATGGCTACACCTTC.

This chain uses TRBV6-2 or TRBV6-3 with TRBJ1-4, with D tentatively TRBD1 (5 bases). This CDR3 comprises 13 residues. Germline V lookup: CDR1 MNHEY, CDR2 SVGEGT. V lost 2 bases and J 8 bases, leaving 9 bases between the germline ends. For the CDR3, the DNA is TGTGCCAGCAGTTACGGTGACAGAGAAAAACTGTTTTTT. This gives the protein CASSYGDREKLFF.

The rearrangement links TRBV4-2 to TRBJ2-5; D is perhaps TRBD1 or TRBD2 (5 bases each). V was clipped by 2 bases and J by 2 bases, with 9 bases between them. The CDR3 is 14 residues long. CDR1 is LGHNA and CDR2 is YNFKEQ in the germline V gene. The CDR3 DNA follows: TGTGCCAGCAGCCAATCCGGGGCTCAAGAGACCCAGTACTTC. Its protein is CASSQSGAQETQYF.